The clone carrying this T cell receptor beta chain was observed many times. The authors prepared the TCRbeta library with unique molecular identifiers. Using its own MiXCR run on the PCR reads, TCRdb lists one record per CDR3 protein. The profile shows fewer than 120,000 distinct CDR3 sequences, under 13% of them singletons. The sample belongs to a study of T-cell reconstitution after alpha-beta-depleted transplantation in children. The V end was cut by 6 bases, the J end by 6 bases, with 12 bases between. The germline CDR1 and CDR2 sequences are MNHEY and SVGEGT. The CDR3 totals 12 residues. The chain joins TRBV6-2 or TRBV6-3 to TRBJ2-7, with D possibly matching TRBD1 (5 bases). This sample comprised PBMCs from the stem cell graft donor, obtained from the stem cell graft. This TCR derives from a human donor who donated a stem cell graft to a child with acute lymphoblastic leukemia. The CDR3 DNA sequence: TGTGCCAGCAGAACTCAGGGTCGCGAGCAGTACTTC. It specifies CASRTQGREQYF.